Listed below are T cell receptor beta chains from one sample, sequenced in a study of OX40 agonist ivuxolimab in advanced cancers. Profiled with immunoSEQ multiplex PCR; TCRdb holds only in-frame clones, not every one. This sample has 15,000 to 20,000 clones; 70% to 90% occur once, and the top ten carry just under 20%. The sample in question was CD4+ or CD8+ T cells sorted from blood, obtained in a trial of the OX40 agonist ivuxolimab. The receptors were sampled from an adult with an advanced solid tumor such as melanoma, head and neck, liver or kidney cancer. Each CDR3 is given with its conserved first and last residue. Fields, in order: D gene, J gene, clone size, V gene, CDR3 protein, CDR3 DNA. D genes are given only for firm matches. Expanded clones are given a class, and other clones once, few, many or no size at all.

-,TRBJ1-1,few,TRBV18,CASSPPVNTEAFF,TGTGCCAGCTCACCACCGGTGAACACTGAAGCTTTCTTT
-,TRBJ1-2,-,TRBV4-1,CASSQAVDPGVGGYTF,TGCGCCAGCAGCCAAGCCGTCGATCCGGGGGTTGGAGGCTACACCTTC
-,TRBJ2-1,few,TRBV27,CASSLWGPNEQFF,TGTGCCAGCAGTTTATGGGGACCCAATGAGCAGTTCTTC
TRBD1,TRBJ2-6,-,TRBV19,CASSIGTGSNVLTF,TGTGCCAGTAGTATTGGGACAGGGAGTAACGTCCTGACTTTC
TRBD2,TRBJ2-5,-,TRBV7-9,CASSLTGTSGARETQYF,TGTGCCAGCAGCTTAACCGGGACTAGCGGAGCAAGAGAGACCCAGTACTTC
TRBD2,TRBJ2-1,few,TRBV29-1,CSAEGREGPWEQFF,TGCAGCGCCGAAGGGCGGGAGGGCCCTTGGGAGCAGTTCTTC
TRBD1,TRBJ1-4,-,TRBV11-1,CASSLTGVNEKLFF,TGTGCCAGCAGCCTGACAGGGGTTAATGAAAAACTGTTTTTT
-,TRBJ2-7,-,TRBV2,CASSEVQAASSYEQYF,TGTGCCAGCAGTGAAGTTCAAGCGGCGAGCTCCTACGAGCAGTACTTC
-,TRBJ2-5,-,TRBV7-2,CASSRGQETQYF,TGTGCCAGCAGCCGGGGACAAGAGACCCAGTACTTC
-,TRBJ2-5,-,TRBV10-2,CASNLGQDQETQYF,TGCGCCAGCAATCTGGGGCAGGACCAAGAGACCCAGTACTTC
-,TRBJ1-3,once,TRBV18,CASSPPGSGNTIYF,TGTGCCAGCTCACCACCGGGATCTGGAAACACCATATATTTT
-,TRBJ1-5,-,TRBV5-8,CASSRGSSNQPQHF,TGTGCCAGCAGCCGCGGGTCTAGCAATCAGCCCCAGCATTTT
-,TRBJ1-1,-,TRBV28,CASSWGARTEAFF,TGTGCCAGCAGCTGGGGGGCTAGAACTGAAGCTTTCTTT
TRBD1,TRBJ2-7,few,TRBV6-1,CASSEDRAISRTKSYEQYF,TGTGCCAGCAGTGAGGACAGGGCTATTTCTAGGACTAAATCCTACGAGCAGTACTTC
TRBD1,TRBJ2-7,-,TRBV6-6,CASRSPGQGGEQYF,TGTGCCAGCAGATCGCCGGGACAGGGCGGCGAGCAGTACTTC
-,TRBJ1-5,-,TRBV2,CASSQGSRSNQPQHF,TGTGCCAGCAGTCAGGGGTCTAGGAGCAATCAGCCCCAGCATTTT
-,TRBJ2-3,-,TRBV28,CASSPPWGRDADTQYF,TGTGCCAGCAGTCCGCCATGGGGCAGGGACGCAGATACGCAGTATTTT
-,TRBJ1-1,-,TRBV28,CASSQGYTEAFF,TGTGCCAGCAGCCAGGGCTACACTGAAGCTTTCTTT
TRBD1,TRBJ1-4,-,TRBV7-9,CASSLATGGEEKLFF,TGTGCCAGCAGCTTAGCGACAGGGGGCGAGGAAAAACTGTTTTTT
TRBD1,TRBJ2-7,-,TRBV29-1,CSVDGQGAYEQYF,TGCAGCGTTGACGGACAGGGGGCTTACGAGCAGTACTTC
-,TRBJ2-7,-,TRBV14,CASSLAAPYEQYF,TGTGCCAGCAGCCTAGCGGCTCCCTACGAGCAGTACTTC
-,TRBJ2-7,-,TRBV28,CASSSPYEQYF,TGTGCCAGCAGTTCCCCCTACGAGCAGTACTTC
-,TRBJ1-3,-,TRBV30,CAWNLGVIGNTIYF,TGTGCCTGGAACCTTGGAGTTATCGGAAACACCATATATTTT
TRBD2,TRBJ2-5,-,TRBV11-3,CASSRLAGGRETQYF,TGTGCCAGCAGCCGACTAGCGGGAGGGAGGGAGACCCAGTACTTC
-,TRBJ1-3,-,TRBV5-4,CASSPLPGTVMGNTIYF,TGTGCCAGCAGCCCGCTGCCCGGGACGGTTATGGGAAACACCATATATTTT
TRBD1,TRBJ2-5,-,TRBV28,CASSPRDRRETQYF,TGTGCCAGCAGTCCCCGGGACAGGAGGGAGACCCAGTACTTC
-,TRBJ2-7,-,TRBV19,CASSIETGSYEQYF,TGTGCCAGTAGTATAGAGACGGGCTCCTACGAGCAGTACTTC
TRBD2,TRBJ2-7,once,TRBV5-5,CASSWMGGRHPAEQYF,TGTGCCAGCAGCTGGATGGGCGGGAGGCATCCCGCCGAGCAGTACTTC
-,TRBJ2-7,-,TRBV7-8,CASSPTGRDYEQYF,TGTGCCAGCAGCCCAACCGGACGGGACTACGAGCAGTACTTC
TRBD1,TRBJ2-5,-,TRBV11-2,CASSVNRGLETQYF,TGTGCCAGCAGCGTTAACAGGGGGCTAGAGACCCAGTACTTC
-,TRBJ2-2,once,TRBV5-8,CASSLFRGGTGELFF,TGTGCCAGCAGCTTGTTCAGGGGTGGCACCGGGGAGCTGTTTTTT
-,TRBJ2-1,-,TRBV9,CASSVAGGTYRGEGRYNEQFF,TGTGCCAGCAGCGTAGCTGGAGGTACCTACAGAGGAGAGGGCCGCTACAATGAGCAGTTCTTC
-,TRBJ1-4,-,TRBV9,CASSVGVQREKLFF,TGTGCCAGCAGCGTAGGAGTACAGAGGGAAAAACTGTTTTTT
TRBD1,TRBJ2-7,-,TRBV15,CATSKEPGQRSYEQYF,TGTGCCACCAGCAAGGAACCGGGACAGCGTTCCTACGAGCAGTACTTC
TRBD1,TRBJ1-1,-,TRBV5-6,CASSLVGQLNTEAFF,TGTGCCAGCAGCTTGGTGGGACAGTTAAACACTGAAGCTTTCTTT
-,TRBJ2-7,-,TRBV7-2,CASSLDRDEQYF,TGTGCCAGCAGCTTAGACAGGGACGAGCAGTACTTC
TRBD2,TRBJ2-7,-,TRBV28,CASSPSLAGGAHEQYF,TGTGCCAGCAGTCCGTCGCTAGCGGGAGGGGCCCACGAGCAGTACTTC
TRBD2,TRBJ2-5,-,TRBV7-6,CASSPRTSGETQYF,TGTGCCAGCAGCCCCCGGACTAGCGGGGAGACCCAGTACTTC
-,TRBJ2-3,-,TRBV7-9,CASSLSRTDTQYF,TGTGCCAGCAGCTTAAGTCGCACAGATACGCAGTATTTT
-,TRBJ2-3,-,TRBV7-9,CASSLGLARTDTQYF,TGTGCCAGCAGCTTGGGTCTAGCTCGGACAGATACGCAGTATTTT
-,TRBJ2-3,few,TRBV11-1,CASSLGRVITDTQYF,TGTGCCAGCAGCTTAGGCAGGGTCATCACAGATACGCAGTATTTT
TRBD1,TRBJ2-4,-,TRBV2,CASRRDSKQYF,TGTGCCAGCAGGAGGGACAGCAAACAGTACTTC